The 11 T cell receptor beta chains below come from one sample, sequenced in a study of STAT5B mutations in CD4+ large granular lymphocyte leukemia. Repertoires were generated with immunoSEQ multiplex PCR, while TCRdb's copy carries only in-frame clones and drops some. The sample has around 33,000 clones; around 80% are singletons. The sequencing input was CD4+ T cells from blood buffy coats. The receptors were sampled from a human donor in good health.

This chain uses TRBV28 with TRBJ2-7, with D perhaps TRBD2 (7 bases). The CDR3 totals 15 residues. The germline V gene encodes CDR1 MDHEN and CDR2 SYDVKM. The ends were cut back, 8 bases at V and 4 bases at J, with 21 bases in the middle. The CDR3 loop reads CASWRGGRGEYEQYF. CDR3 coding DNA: TGTGCCAGCTGGAGGGGGGGCAGGGGAGAGTACGAGCAGTACTTC.

CDR3 residues: CAWDMRTSGRHYNEQFF. The CDR3 bases are TGTGCCTGGGATATGCGGACTAGCGGGAGGCATTACAATGAGCAGTTCTTC. V and J are TRBV30 and TRBJ2-1, with 14 bases identical to TRBD2. Losses at the gene ends were 5 bases for V and 4 bases for J; bases not matched to a gene: 10. The CDR3 loop spans 17 amino acids. Looked up from germline, CDR1 is GTSNPN and CDR2 is SVGIG (reference sequence).

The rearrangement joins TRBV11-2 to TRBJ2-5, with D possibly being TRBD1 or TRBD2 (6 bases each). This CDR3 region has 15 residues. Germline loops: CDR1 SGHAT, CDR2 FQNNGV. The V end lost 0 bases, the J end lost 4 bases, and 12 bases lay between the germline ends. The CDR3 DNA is TGTGCCAGCAGCTTAGAAGGAAGGGGGGTAGAGACCCAGTACTTC. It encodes CASSLEGRGVETQYF. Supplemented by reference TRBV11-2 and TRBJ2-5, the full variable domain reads EAGVAQSPRYKIIEKRQSVAFWCNPISGHATLYWYQQILGQGPKLLIQFQNNGVVDDSQLPKDRFSAERLKGVDSTLKIQPAKLEDSAVYLCASSLEGRGVETQYFGPGTRLLVL.

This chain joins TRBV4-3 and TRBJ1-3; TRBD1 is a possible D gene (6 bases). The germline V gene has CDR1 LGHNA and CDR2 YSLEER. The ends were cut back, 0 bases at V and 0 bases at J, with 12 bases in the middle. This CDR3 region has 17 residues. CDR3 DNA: TGCGCCAGCAGCCAAGATTCGGGGGCCAGCTCTGGAAACACCATATATTTT. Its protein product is CASSQDSGASSGNTIYF.

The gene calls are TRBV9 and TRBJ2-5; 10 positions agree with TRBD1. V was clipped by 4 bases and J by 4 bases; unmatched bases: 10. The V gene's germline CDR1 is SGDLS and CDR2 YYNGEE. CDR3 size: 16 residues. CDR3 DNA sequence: TGTGCCAGCAGCCTTTACAGGGACAGGGGTCGAGAGACCCAGTACTTC. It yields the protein CASSLYRDRGRETQYF.

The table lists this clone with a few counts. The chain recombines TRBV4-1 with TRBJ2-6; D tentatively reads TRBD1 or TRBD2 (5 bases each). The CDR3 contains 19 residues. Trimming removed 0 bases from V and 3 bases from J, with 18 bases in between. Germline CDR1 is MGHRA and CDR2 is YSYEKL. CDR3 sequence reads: CASSQDRGVMRIGANVLTF. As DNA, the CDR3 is TGCGCCAGCAGCCAAGATAGGGGAGTGATGCGAATTGGGGCCAACGTCCTGACTTTC.

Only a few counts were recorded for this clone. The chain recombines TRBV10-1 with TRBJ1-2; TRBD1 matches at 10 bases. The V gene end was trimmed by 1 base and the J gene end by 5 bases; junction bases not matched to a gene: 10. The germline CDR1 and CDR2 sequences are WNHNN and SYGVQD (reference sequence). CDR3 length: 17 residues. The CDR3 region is CASSELHRQGATYGYTF. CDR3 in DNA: TGCGCCAGCAGTGAGTTACATCGACAGGGGGCGACATATGGCTACACCTTC.

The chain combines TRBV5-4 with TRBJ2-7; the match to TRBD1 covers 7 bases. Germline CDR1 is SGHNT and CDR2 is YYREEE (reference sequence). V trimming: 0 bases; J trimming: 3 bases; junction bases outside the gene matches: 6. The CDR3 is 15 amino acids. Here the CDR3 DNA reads TGTGCCAGCAGCTTGGAGGGACAGCCACGCTACGAGCAGTACTTC. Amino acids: CASSLEGQPRYEQYF.

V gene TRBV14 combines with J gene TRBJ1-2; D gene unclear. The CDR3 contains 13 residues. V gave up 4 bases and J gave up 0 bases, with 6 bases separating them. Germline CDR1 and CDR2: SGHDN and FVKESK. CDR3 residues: CASSPKTNYGYTF. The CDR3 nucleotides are TGTGCCAGCAGCCCGAAGACTAACTATGGCTACACCTTC.

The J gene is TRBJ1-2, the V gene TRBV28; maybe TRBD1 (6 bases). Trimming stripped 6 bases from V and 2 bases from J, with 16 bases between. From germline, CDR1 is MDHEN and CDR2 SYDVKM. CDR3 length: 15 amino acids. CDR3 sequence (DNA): TGTGCCAGCAGCCGCTCGAATCAGGGGAACTATGGCTACACCTTC. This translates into CASSRSNQGNYGYTF.

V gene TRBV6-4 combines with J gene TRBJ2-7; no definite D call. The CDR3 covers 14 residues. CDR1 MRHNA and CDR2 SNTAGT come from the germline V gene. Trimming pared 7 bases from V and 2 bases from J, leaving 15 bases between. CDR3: CASIKGPAPYEQYF. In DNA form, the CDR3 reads TGTGCCAGCATCAAAGGTCCGGCCCCCTACGAGCAGTACTTC.